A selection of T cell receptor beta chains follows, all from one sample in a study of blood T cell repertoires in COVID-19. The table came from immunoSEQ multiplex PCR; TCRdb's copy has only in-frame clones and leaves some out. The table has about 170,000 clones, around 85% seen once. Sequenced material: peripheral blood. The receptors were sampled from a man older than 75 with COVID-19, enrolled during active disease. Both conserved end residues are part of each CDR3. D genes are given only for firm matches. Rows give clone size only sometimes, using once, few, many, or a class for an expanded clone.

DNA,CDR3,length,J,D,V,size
TGTGCCAGCAGCTTATTCTCCCACGAGCAGTACTTC,CASSLFSHEQYF,12,TRBJ2-7,.,TRBV7-2,.
TGTGCCAGCAGACCGGGACAAAACTATGGCTACACCTTC,CASRPGQNYGYTF,13,TRBJ1-2,.,TRBV7-2,.
TGTGCCAGCAGCTCACAGGGTCCGGTGTCGGGAAACACCATATATTTT,CASSSQGPVSGNTIYF,16,TRBJ1-3,.,TRBV7-2,.
TGTGCCAGCAGCTCTTCCCCCGGACACACCACCGGGGAGCTGTTTTTT,CASSSSPGHTTGELFF,16,TRBJ2-2,.,TRBV7-3,.
TGTGCCAGCAGCCAAGTGGGGAGGGTCTCTGGGGCCAACGTCCTGACTTTC,CASSQVGRVSGANVLTF,17,TRBJ2-6,TRBD2,TRBV3-1/TRBV3-2,.
TGTGCCAGCAGCTTAGTGCCAGGGCACACTGAAGCTTTCTTT,CASSLVPGHTEAFF,14,TRBJ1-1,.,TRBV11-3,.
TGTGCCAGCAGTGAAAACGGTTATAGCAATCAGCCCCAGCATTTT,CASSENGYSNQPQHF,15,TRBJ1-5,.,TRBV2,.
TGTGCCAGCAGGCCGGGACTAGCGGGGGCCTACGAGCAGTACTTC,CASRPGLAGAYEQYF,15,TRBJ2-7,TRBD2,TRBV6-1,.
TGTGCCAGCAGCGTAAGAGCCGGGACAGGGGACACTGAAGCTTTCTTT,CASSVRAGTGDTEAFF,16,TRBJ1-1,TRBD1,TRBV9,.
TGTGCCAGCAGCCAAGATCTAGGGGGACAGGGGGAGGACTATGGCTACACCTTC,CASSQDLGGQGEDYGYTF,18,TRBJ1-2,TRBD1,TRBV4-2,.
TGTGCCACCTCTGCAGGGAACAATTCACCCCTCCACTTT,CATSAGNNSPLHF,13,TRBJ1-6,.,TRBV10-3,.
TGTGCCAGCAGCTTAGGGACAGGGAGGGACTATGGCTACACCTTC,CASSLGTGRDYGYTF,15,TRBJ1-2,TRBD1,TRBV7-3,.
TGTGCCACCAGTAGCTCGGGCAATCAGCCCCAGCATTTT,CATSSSGNQPQHF,13,TRBJ1-5,.,TRBV24-1,once
TGCGCCAGCAGCTTGGGCCTACAGGGTCGGGGTGAGCAGTTCTTC,CASSLGLQGRGEQFF,15,TRBJ2-1,.,TRBV5-1,.
TGTGCCAGCAGCGGGAGTTACGAGCAGTACTTC,CASSGSYEQYF,11,TRBJ2-7,.,TRBV3-1/TRBV3-2,.
TGTGCCAGCAGCGTAACTGGGAGCACTGAAGCTTTCTTT,CASSVTGSTEAFF,13,TRBJ1-1,.,TRBV9,.
TGTGCCAGCAGAGGGCAGGGGGCCGTCTCCTACGAGCAGTACTTC,CASRGQGAVSYEQYF,15,TRBJ2-7,TRBD1,TRBV6-5,.
TGTGCCAGCAGTTTTACACAGACCACTGAAGCTTTCTTT,CASSFTQTTEAFF,13,TRBJ1-1,.,TRBV6-2/TRBV6-3,.
TGTGCCAGCAGCTATGGTGGGGGGATGAACACTGAAGCTTTCTTT,CASSYGGGMNTEAFF,15,TRBJ1-1,.,TRBV11-2,.
TGTGCCAGTAGTATAACGGACAGGGATGGCTACACCTTC,CASSITDRDGYTF,13,TRBJ1-2,TRBD1,TRBV19,.
TGTGCCAGCAGCATTAGCGGGGACTACAATGAGCAGTTCTTC,CASSISGDYNEQFF,14,TRBJ2-1,TRBD2,TRBV7-9,.
TGTGCCAGCAGACGCGGACAGGGGGATAATTCACCCCTCCACTTT,CASRRGQGDNSPLHF,15,TRBJ1-6,TRBD1,TRBV27,.
TGTGCCAGCAGTGGACAGGGCTACGAGCAGTACTTC,CASSGQGYEQYF,12,TRBJ2-7,TRBD1,TRBV2,.
TGTGCCAGCGAGGGTTGGCAGAACTATGGCTACACCTTC,CASEGWQNYGYTF,13,TRBJ1-2,.,TRBV2,.
TGTGCCAGCAGGGCGGGAGGGTTTTATAGCAATCAGCCCCAGCATTTT,CASRAGGFYSNQPQHF,16,TRBJ1-5,.,TRBV2,.
TGTGCCAGCAGCGTAGTGGGGACAGGGAGGAGAAACACCATATATTTT,CASSVVGTGRRNTIYF,16,TRBJ1-3,TRBD1,TRBV9,.
TGTGCCAGCAGCTTGGGGGGACTCAGCTCCTACAATGAGCAGTTCTTC,CASSLGGLSSYNEQFF,16,TRBJ2-1,.,TRBV5-4,.
TGTGGCTCGGCTTGGCGACTAGCGGGGGGCATGAACACCGGGGAGCTGTTTTTT,CGSAWRLAGGMNTGELFF,18,TRBJ2-2,TRBD2,TRBV7-2,once
TGTGCCAGCAGCTTTCAGGGGTCCACTGAAGCTTTCTTT,CASSFQGSTEAFF,13,TRBJ1-1,.,TRBV7-9,.
TGTGCCAGCTCACCACCGGGACAGTCCTACGAGCAGTACTTC,CASSPPGQSYEQYF,14,TRBJ2-7,TRBD1,TRBV18,.
TGCGCCACACAGGGAGGACAGGGACGGTTTGGGACCCAGTACTTC,CATQGGQGRFGTQYF,15,TRBJ2-5,TRBD1,TRBV10-2,.
TGTGCCAGCGAAAGGGGGGGGGAATACAATGAGCAGTTCTTC,CASERGGEYNEQFF,14,TRBJ2-1,.,TRBV28,.
TGCAGTGCTAGTAACGCACTAGCGGGGTTCCAAGAGACCCAGTACTTC,CSASNALAGFQETQYF,16,TRBJ2-5,TRBD2,TRBV20-1,.
TGTGCCAGCAGTTGGGGAGGGATCAATGAGCAGTTCTTC,CASSWGGINEQFF,13,TRBJ2-1,TRBD2,TRBV28,.
TGTGCCAGCTCACCCCGACAGGGCGGGGACCAGGGGCCCCAGCATTTT,CASSPRQGGDQGPQHF,16,TRBJ1-5,TRBD1,TRBV18,.
TGTGCCCTGACAGGCAGCCCTTCTAACTATGGCTACACCTTC,CALTGSPSNYGYTF,14,TRBJ1-2,.,TRBV28,.
TGCGCCAGCTCCGGCAGGATCCAAGAGACCCAGTACTTC,CASSGRIQETQYF,13,TRBJ2-5,.,TRBV5-1,.
TGTGCCAGCAGTGGGACAGGGGGCAGGCGCAATCAGCCCCAGCATTTT,CASSGTGGRRNQPQHF,16,TRBJ1-5,TRBD1,TRBV6-2/TRBV6-3,.